Below, one TCR beta chain is given with its context. Its cognate antigen is unknown. The CDR3 runs to 15 residues. Germline trimming cut 3 bases from V and 5 bases from J; bases unmatched to any gene: 6. The germline CDR1 and CDR2 sequences are SGDLS and YYNGEE. Sequencing was performed with immunoSEQ multiplex PCR; in TCRdb, only in-frame clones are kept and a portion is missing. This table holds 15,000 to 20,000 clones, 81% found once. This sample was included in a study of T cell therapy after organ transplantation. The time point was: 4-8 weeks after completion of therapy. The sequence derives from a human patient who had received a solid organ transplant and had CMV disease. The graft donor may have contributed some T cells. This sample comprised CD8+ T cells from blood, obtained after autologous CMV-specific T cell therapy. This rearrangement joins TRBV9 to TRBJ1-1; 11 bases map to TRBD1. CDR3 bases: TGTGCCAGCAGCGCCCAGCGGGACAGGGGGACTGAAGCTTTCTTT. It specifies CASSAQRDRGTEAFF.